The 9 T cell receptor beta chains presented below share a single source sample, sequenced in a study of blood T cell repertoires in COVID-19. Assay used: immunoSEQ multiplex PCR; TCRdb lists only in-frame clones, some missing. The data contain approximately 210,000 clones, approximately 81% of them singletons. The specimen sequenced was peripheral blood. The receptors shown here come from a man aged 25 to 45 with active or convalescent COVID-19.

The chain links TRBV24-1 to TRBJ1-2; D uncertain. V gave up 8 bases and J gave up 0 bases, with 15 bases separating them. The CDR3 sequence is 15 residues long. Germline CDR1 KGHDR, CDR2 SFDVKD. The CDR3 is CATTLMEGPNYGYTF. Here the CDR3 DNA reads TGTGCCACCACCTTAATGGAGGGCCCTAACTATGGCTACACCTTC.

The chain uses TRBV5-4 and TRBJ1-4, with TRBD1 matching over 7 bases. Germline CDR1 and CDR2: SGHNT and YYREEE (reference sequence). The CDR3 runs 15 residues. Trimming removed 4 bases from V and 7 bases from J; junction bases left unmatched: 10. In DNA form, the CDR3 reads TGTGCCAGCAGCCTTGGGTTACAGGGGAGTGAAAAACTGTTTTTT. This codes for CASSLGLQGSEKLFF.

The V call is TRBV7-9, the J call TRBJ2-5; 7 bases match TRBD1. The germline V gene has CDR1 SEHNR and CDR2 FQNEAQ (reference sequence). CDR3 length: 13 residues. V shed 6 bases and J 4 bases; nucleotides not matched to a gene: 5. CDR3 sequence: CASRFGTVETQYF. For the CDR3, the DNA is TGTGCCAGCAGATTTGGGACAGTAGAGACCCAGTACTTC.

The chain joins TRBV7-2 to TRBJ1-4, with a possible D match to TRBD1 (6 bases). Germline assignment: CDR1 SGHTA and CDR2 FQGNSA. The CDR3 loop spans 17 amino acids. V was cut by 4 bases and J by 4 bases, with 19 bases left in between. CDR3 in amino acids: CASSSLVRTAFNEKLFF. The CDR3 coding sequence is TGTGCCAGCAGCTCACTAGTCCGGACAGCCTTTAATGAAAAACTGTTTTTT.

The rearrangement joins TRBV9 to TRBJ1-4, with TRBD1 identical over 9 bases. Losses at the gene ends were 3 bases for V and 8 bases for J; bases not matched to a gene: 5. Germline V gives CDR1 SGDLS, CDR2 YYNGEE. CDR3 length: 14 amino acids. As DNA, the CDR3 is TGTGCCAGCAGCGGCGGGACAGGGTACGAAAAACTGTTTTTT. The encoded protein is CASSGGTGYEKLFF.

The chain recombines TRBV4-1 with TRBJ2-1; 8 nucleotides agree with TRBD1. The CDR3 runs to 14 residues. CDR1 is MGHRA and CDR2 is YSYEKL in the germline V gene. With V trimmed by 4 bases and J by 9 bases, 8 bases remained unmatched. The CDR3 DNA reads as TGCGCCAGCAGCCTTCGGCAGGGGGCGGGTGAGCAGTTCTTC. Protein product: CASSLRQGAGEQFF.

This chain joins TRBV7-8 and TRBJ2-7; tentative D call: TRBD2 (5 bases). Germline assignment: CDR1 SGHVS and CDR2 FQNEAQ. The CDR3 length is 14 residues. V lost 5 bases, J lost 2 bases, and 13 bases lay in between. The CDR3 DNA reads TGTGCCAGCAGCGGCAGAGGGTTGACCTACGAGCAGTACTTC. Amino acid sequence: CASSGRGLTYEQYF.

CDR3 bases: TGCGCCAGCAGCTTCCAGGGGTCCTCCGGGGAGCTGTTTTTT. Translation gives CASSFQGSSGELFF. This chain joins TRBV5-1 and TRBJ2-2; possibly TRBD1 for D (6 bases). The V and J ends lost 2 bases and 6 bases respectively, with 11 bases between them. Germline-derived CDR1 and CDR2 are SGHRS and YFSETQ. The CDR3 extends over 14 amino acids. Filled out from reference TRBV5-1 and TRBJ2-2, the complete variable domain reads KAGVTQTPRYLIKTRGQQVTLSCSPISGHRSVSWYQQTPGQGLQFLFEYFSETQRNKGNFPGRFSGRQFSNSRSEMNVSTLELGDSALYLCASSFQGSSGELFFGEGSRLTVL.

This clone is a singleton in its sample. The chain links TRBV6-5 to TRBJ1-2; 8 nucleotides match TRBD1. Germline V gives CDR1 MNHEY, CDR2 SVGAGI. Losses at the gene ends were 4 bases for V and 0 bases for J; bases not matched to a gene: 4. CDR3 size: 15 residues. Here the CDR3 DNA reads TGTGCCAGCAGTTCCCTGACAGGGGCTAACTATGGCTACACCTTC. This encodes CASSSLTGANYGYTF.